Presented here are 13 T cell receptor beta chains from one specimen sequenced in a study of blood T cell repertoires in COVID-19. Assay: immunoSEQ multiplex PCR; the TCRdb copy retains only in-frame clones and omits some. The sample lists fewer than 350,000 clones; around nine tenths were seen once. Sequenced material: PBMCs or T cells enriched from blood (not recorded which). The receptors derive from a woman in her twenties or thirties who had been exposed to COVID-19.

The J gene is TRBJ2-7, the V gene TRBV5-1; unclear D gene. Trimming took off 0 bases at V and 5 bases at J, with 15 bases between the two ends. Germline CDR1 reads SGHRS; CDR2 reads YFSETQ. This CDR3 is 15 amino acids long. In nucleotides, the CDR3 is TGCGCCAGCAGCTTGGGTCTCCAGTCCCGTGACGAGCAGTACTTC. Translating it yields CASSLGLQSRDEQYF.

V and J are TRBV19 and TRBJ1-5; D is possibly TRBD1 (6 bases). The germline gives CDR1 LNHDA, CDR2 SQIVND (reference sequence). The CDR3 extends over 13 amino acids. V dropped 4 bases and J dropped 4 bases, with 8 bases sitting between them. Here the CDR3 reads CASSKGGNQPQHF. The DNA for the CDR3 is TGTGCCAGTAGTAAAGGGGGTAATCAGCCCCAGCATTTT.

The rearrangement joins TRBV27 to TRBJ2-3, with TRBD1 as a possible D gene (5 bases). The germline V and J ends were trimmed by 5 bases and 7 bases, with 10 bases remaining between them. CDR1 is MNHEY and CDR2 is SMNVEV in the germline V gene (reference sequence). The CDR3 extends over 12 amino acids. CDR3 in amino acids: CASSPTANTQYF. The CDR3 nucleotides read TGTGCCAGCAGTCCGACAGCGAATACGCAGTATTTT.

The CDR3 DNA sequence: TGTGCCAGCAGCCAGACAGGGCTCTCTGGAAACACCATATATTTT. It translates to CASSQTGLSGNTIYF. The chain has TRBV6-5 and TRBJ1-3; 7 bases map to TRBD1. This CDR3 is built from 15 residues. Unmatched junction bases numbered 5, after V lost 6 bases and J lost 0 bases. CDR1 and CDR2 from the germline V gene are MNHEY and SVGAGI.

The chain joins TRBV28 to TRBJ1-1, with D maybe TRBD1 (5 bases). This CDR3 has 14 residues. Trimming shortened V by 7 bases and J by 0 bases, and 12 bases separated the two germline ends. Germline CDR1 MDHEN, CDR2 SYDVKM. CDR3 in amino acids: CASTLGLMNTEAFF. CDR3 nucleotides: TGTGCCAGCACCCTGGGACTGATGAACACTGAAGCTTTCTTT.

This rearrangement joins TRBV18 to TRBJ2-7, with a tentative D call TRBD1 (6 bases). V dropped 6 bases and J dropped 3 bases, with 18 bases sitting between them. CDR3 length: 15 amino acids. Germline V lookup: CDR1 KGHSH, CDR2 LQKENI. The CDR3 loop reads CASSLTGSQDYEQYF. The CDR3 nucleotides read TGTGCCAGCTCGCTTACAGGGTCACAGGACTACGAGCAGTACTTC.

J is TRBJ1-1 and V is TRBV18, with no clear D. Germline V CDR1 and CDR2: KGHSH, LQKENI. Trimming cost V 2 bases and J 2 bases, with 12 bases left between them. CDR3 length equals 15 residues. As DNA, the CDR3 is TGTGCCAGCTCACCAATCGGAGAAGCTAACACTGAAGCTTTCTTT. Translating gives CASSPIGEANTEAFF.

This chain uses TRBV7-3 with TRBJ2-1; 7 bases align to TRBD1. The CDR3 has 19 residues. The V gene end was trimmed by 4 bases and the J gene end by 0 bases; junction bases not matched to a gene: 15. CDR1 SGHTA and CDR2 FQGTGA come from the germline V gene. DNA for the CDR3: TGTGCCAGCAGCTCCCCGGGCCGGCAGACAGGGAGCTCCTACAATGAGCAGTTCTTC. It translates to CASSSPGRQTGSSYNEQFF.

The V call is TRBV5-8, the J call TRBJ2-1; the match to TRBD2 covers 11 bases. With 4 bases clipped from V and 5 bases from J, the junction kept 11 bases outside the gene matches. This CDR3 spans 17 amino acids. Per germline, CDR1 SGHTS and CDR2 YDEGEE. The CDR3 region is CASSGDLGLAENNEQFF. The DNA of the CDR3 is TGTGCCAGCAGCGGGGACTTGGGACTAGCGGAAAACAATGAGCAGTTCTTC.

The rearrangement joins TRBV28 to TRBJ2-3; 8 bases match TRBD2. V shed 4 bases, J shed 4 bases, and the junction held 13 bases outside the gene matches. Germline V gives CDR1 MDHEN, CDR2 SYDVKM. This CDR3 region has 17 residues. The CDR3 region is CASSSRGSGGRADTQYF. The CDR3 DNA sequence: TGTGCCAGCAGTTCACGGGGGAGCGGGGGTAGGGCAGATACGCAGTATTTT.

This clone is a singleton in its sample. This chain connects TRBV15 to TRBJ2-1, with D perhaps matching TRBD1 (6 bases). The germline gives CDR1 LNHNV, CDR2 YYDKDF (reference sequence). The CDR3 has 17 amino acids. Trimming shortened V by 3 bases and J by 7 bases, and 22 bases separated the two germline ends. The CDR3 DNA sequence: TGTGCCACCAGCAGGGAAGCGACAGGCACCTGGGGGAATGAGCAGTTCTTC. As protein: CATSREATGTWGNEQFF.

This clone was counted a single time. This rearrangement joins TRBV5-1 to TRBJ1-3; 9 bases are a match to TRBD1. V lost 4 bases, J lost 2 bases, and 7 bases stayed unmatched. This CDR3 comprises 16 residues. Germline V gene data show CDR1 as SGHRS and CDR2 as YFSETQ. CDR3 sequence (DNA): TGCGCCAGCAGCATCTCCGGGACAGGGACTGGAAACACCATATATTTT. The encoded protein is CASSISGTGTGNTIYF. The complete variable domain, with remaining parts taken from reference TRBV5-1 and TRBJ1-3, reads KAGVTQTPRYLIKTRGQQVTLSCSPISGHRSVSWYQQTPGQGLQFLFEYFSETQRNKGNFPGRFSGRQFSNSRSEMNVSTLELGDSALYLCASSISGTGTGNTIYFGEGSWLTVV.

J is TRBJ2-3 and V is TRBV5-1; no clear D. There are 14 residues in the CDR3. The germline gives CDR1 SGHRS, CDR2 YFSETQ. Trimming took off 2 bases at V and 0 bases at J, with 7 bases between the two ends. Written as DNA, the CDR3 is TGCGCCAGCAGCTTCGGAGAAAGCACAGATACGCAGTATTTT. The encoded protein is CASSFGESTDTQYF.